Below are 3 T cell receptor beta chains sequenced from a single sample in a study of CD8 T cells in ankylosing spondylitis. TCRdb re-called the 5' RACE reads with MiXCR, one entry per CDR3 protein. The sample has around 340,000 distinct CDR3 sequences, roughly 20% seen once; the top ten hold under 15%. The material sequenced was blood, either unsorted or a sorted T cell fraction (not recorded which). The receptor set was obtained from a male donor with ankylosing spondylitis or in good health (not recorded which).

The V and J genes are TRBV29-1 and TRBJ2-7, with D perhaps TRBD2 (7 bases). Germline V lookup: CDR1 SQVTM, CDR2 ANQGSEA. The CDR3 spans 13 residues. Trimming removed 0 bases at V and 2 bases at J, with 8 bases between. CDR3 sequence (DNA): TGCAGCGTTGAAGAAGGGGGGGCCTACGAGCAGTACTTC. It yields the protein CSVEEGGAYEQYF.

V is TRBV4-1 and J is TRBJ2-1; D ambiguous. CDR3 length: 17 residues. The V gene's germline CDR1 is MGHRA and CDR2 YSYEKL. Trimming pared 0 bases from V and 6 bases from J, leaving 18 bases between. The CDR3 nucleotides read TGCGCCAGCAGCCAAGATCATCACAGTCGGTCAGGCAATGAGCAGTTCTTC. Translating it yields CASSQDHHSRSGNEQFF.

The V and J genes are TRBV20-1 and TRBJ2-7; D not certain. This CDR3 region has 13 residues. Trimming removed 0 bases from V and 5 bases from J, with 11 bases in between. Per germline, CDR1 DFQATT and CDR2 SNEGSKA (reference sequence). The CDR3 coding sequence is TGCAGTGCTAGAGAACCCGATTTCAACGAGCAGTACTTC. Residues: CSAREPDFNEQYF.